One and the same sample provided the 22 T cell receptor beta chains below, sequenced in a study of blood T cell repertoires in COVID-19. Sequenced by immunoSEQ multiplex PCR; TCRdb stores in-frame clones only, minus some. The sample gives almost 300,000 clones, 89% of which show up once; around 10% is in the top ten. Sequencing was performed on peripheral blood. These TCRs come from a woman aged 30 to 39 with COVID-19, enrolled during active disease.

This rearrangement joins TRBV11-2 to TRBJ2-5; D is unclear. The germline V gene has CDR1 SGHAT and CDR2 FQNNGV. V lost 5 bases, J lost 6 bases, and 13 bases lay in between. CDR3 length: 13 amino acids. The CDR3 DNA is TGTGCCAGCAGCCTCACCCTACTTAAGACCCAGTACTTC. It encodes CASSLTLLKTQYF.

The J gene is TRBJ2-5, the V gene TRBV5-8; 10 bases line up with TRBD2. Germline V gene lookup returns CDR1 SGHTS and CDR2 YDEGEE. This CDR3 contains 16 residues. V lost 4 bases, J lost 1 base, and 7 bases stayed unmatched. The DNA for the CDR3 is TGTGCCAGCAGCCAAAGGACTAGCGGAATCCAAGAGACCCAGTACTTC. This sequence encodes CASSQRTSGIQETQYF.

V gene TRBV30 combines with J gene TRBJ1-5; 8 bases align to TRBD1. The CDR3 spans 17 residues. Germline lookup yields CDR1 GTSNPN and CDR2 SVGIG (reference sequence). The J segment lost 0 bases and the V segment lost 4 bases, leaving 11 bases of the junction unmatched. The CDR3 loop reads CAWTTGTGDYSNQPQHF. The DNA for the CDR3 is TGTGCCTGGACGACCGGGACAGGAGATTATAGCAATCAGCCCCAGCATTTT.

The chain joins TRBV5-1 to TRBJ1-1; possible D gene TRBD1, 6 bases. The germline gives CDR1 SGHRS, CDR2 YFSETQ. The V gene lost 0 bases and the J gene lost 0 bases, with 15 bases spanning the gap. The CDR3 sequence is 17 residues long. CDR3 residues: CASSLVGAGAMNTEAFF. As DNA, the CDR3 is TGCGCCAGCAGCTTGGTTGGGGCAGGGGCCATGAACACTGAAGCTTTCTTT. The complete variable domain, with remaining parts taken from reference TRBV5-1 and TRBJ1-1, reads KAGVTQTPRYLIKTRGQQVTLSCSPISGHRSVSWYQQTPGQGLQFLFEYFSETQRNKGNFPGRFSGRQFSNSRSEMNVSTLELGDSALYLCASSLVGAGAMNTEAFFGQGTRLTVV.

This clone was recorded a few times. CDR3 amino acids: CATSPDSASYEQYF. CDR3 sequence (DNA): TGTGCCACCTCGCCGGACTCTGCCTCCTACGAGCAGTACTTC. This chain links TRBV7-9 with TRBJ2-7; tentative D call: TRBD2 (5 bases). V was pared by 10 bases and J by 0 bases, with 16 bases between. This CDR3 is 14 amino acids long. Looked up from germline, CDR1 is SEHNR and CDR2 is FQNEAQ (reference sequence).

This chain joins TRBV5-1 and TRBJ2-4; 9 bases line up with TRBD2. Germline loops: CDR1 SGHRS, CDR2 YFSETQ. The CDR3 is 13 amino acids. J was trimmed by 7 bases and V by 4 bases; bases with no gene match: 3. This CDR3 reads CASSEGLANIQYF. As DNA, the CDR3 is TGCGCCAGCAGCGAGGGACTAGCTAACATTCAGTACTTC.

The chain joins TRBV6-1 to TRBJ2-7; TRBD1 is a possible D gene (6 bases). V was clipped by 1 base and J by 6 bases, with 16 bases between them. The CDR3 is 15 residues long. Germline loops: CDR1 MNHNS, CDR2 SASEGT. CDR3 sequence reads: CASSEVRTVSFEQYF. CDR3 sequence (DNA): TGTGCCAGCAGTGAAGTCCGGACAGTGAGTTTCGAGCAGTACTTC.

Written as DNA, the CDR3 is TGTGCCAGCAGCGTGGGAGATTACAATGAGCAGTTCTTC. It translates to CASSVGDYNEQFF. The V gene is TRBV9, the J gene TRBJ2-1; tentative D call: TRBD2 (5 bases). This CDR3 has 13 amino acids. The V gene's germline CDR1 is SGDLS and CDR2 YYNGEE. Trimming removed 2 bases at V and 4 bases at J, with 7 bases between.

This clone was observed a single time. The V and J genes are TRBV30 and TRBJ1-5; the D gene is possibly TRBD1 (6 bases). V was trimmed by 0 bases and J by 7 bases, leaving 16 bases between them. The CDR3 length is 15 residues. Germline V lookup: CDR1 GTSNPN, CDR2 SVGIG (reference sequence). CDR3 DNA: TGTGCCTGGAGTGTACAGGCCCTCAGGGGACAGCCCCAGCATTTT. Amino acid sequence: CAWSVQALRGQPQHF.

The chain is built from TRBV6-2 or TRBV6-3 and TRBJ1-1; no clear D. V lost 2 bases to trimming and J lost 8 bases, with 12 bases between them. The CDR3 is 13 amino acids. The germline CDR1 and CDR2 sequences are MNHEY and SVGEGT. The CDR3 is CASSYLLHLEAFF. The DNA for the CDR3 is TGTGCCAGCAGTTACCTATTGCACCTCGAAGCTTTCTTT.

The gene calls are TRBV4-1 and TRBJ2-7, with D maybe TRBD2 (5 bases). CDR1 is MGHRA and CDR2 is YSYEKL in the germline V gene. V was clipped by 4 bases and J by 6 bases, with 19 bases between them. The CDR3 has 15 amino acids. CDR3 protein: CASSPVGHTRVEQYF. The CDR3 DNA reads as TGCGCCAGCAGCCCGGTAGGCCACACGAGGGTCGAGCAGTACTTC.

The chain links TRBV5-6 to TRBJ1-2; D possibly corresponds to TRBD1 (5 bases). Trimming cost V 0 bases and J 4 bases, with 19 bases left between them. Germline CDR1 SGHDT, CDR2 YYEEEE. CDR3 size: 17 residues. CDR3: CASSLVTDRGRSYGYTF. The CDR3 nucleotides read TGTGCCAGCAGCTTGGTAACCGATAGGGGTCGAAGCTATGGCTACACCTTC. The whole variable domain, remainder taken from reference TRBV5-6 and TRBJ1-2, is DAGVTQSPTHLIKTRGQQVTLRCSPKSGHDTVSWYQQALGQGPQFIFQYYEEEERQRGNFPDRFSGHQFPNYSSELNVNALLLGDSALYLCASSLVTDRGRSYGYTFGSGTRLTVV.

The chain combines TRBV28 with TRBJ2-7; D possibly corresponds to TRBD2 (5 bases). The ends were cut back, 6 bases at V and 11 bases at J, with 20 bases in the middle. Germline V gene data show CDR1 as MDHEN and CDR2 as SYDVKM. CDR3 length: 13 residues. The CDR3 loop reads CASRLLTGKKEYF. The CDR3 nucleotides read TGTGCCAGCAGGTTACTCACGGGGAAAAAGGAGTACTTC.

The chain is built from TRBV12-3 or TRBV12-4 and TRBJ1-2; the D gene is possibly TRBD1 (5 bases). Trimming took 8 bases from V and 7 from J, leaving 17 bases between them. The CDR3 spans 13 residues. CDR3 in DNA: TGTGCCAGCCGTCTTCTAGGGGTCGGTGGCTACACCTTC. Translated, it gives CASRLLGVGGYTF.

This clone came up once. The chain carries TRBV2 and TRBJ1-5; D is ambiguous. The CDR3 extends over 14 amino acids. From germline, CDR1 is SNHLY and CDR2 FYNNEI. Trimming removed 3 bases from V and 1 base from J, with 7 bases in between. CDR3 DNA sequence: TGTGCCAGCAGTGATATTTTCAGCAATCAGCCCCAGCATTTT. This translates into CASSDIFSNQPQHF.

This clone was detected only once. The chain is built from TRBV24-1 and TRBJ1-1, with no clear D. In germline, CDR1 is KGHDR, CDR2 SFDVKD. V was clipped by 2 bases and J by 1 base, with 4 bases between them. The CDR3 runs to 13 residues. Written as DNA, the CDR3 is TGTGCCACCAGTGATTGGCAGAACACTGAAGCTTTCTTT. It yields the protein CATSDWQNTEAFF.

This sequence joins TRBV5-1 and TRBJ2-7; 9 bases align to TRBD1. CDR3 size: 16 residues. The germline gives CDR1 SGHRS, CDR2 YFSETQ. With V trimmed by 3 bases and J by 3 bases, 10 bases remained unmatched. CDR3 protein: CASSCWSGTGRYEQYF. DNA for the CDR3: TGCGCCAGCAGCTGCTGGTCCGGGACAGGGCGCTACGAGCAGTACTTC.

The J gene is TRBJ2-7, the V gene TRBV9; 7 bases are shared with TRBD2. Germline CDR1 SGDLS, CDR2 YYNGEE. The V and J ends lost 3 bases and 2 bases, in that order; junction bases with no gene match: 8. This CDR3 is 15 amino acids long. CDR3 sequence (DNA): TGTGCCAGCAGCGCGGTGCGGGGGTCTACCTACGAGCAGTACTTC. It is translated as CASSAVRGSTYEQYF.

V is TRBV28 and J is TRBJ1-2; D is unresolved. V dropped 6 bases and J dropped 4 bases, with 9 bases sitting between them. Germline V CDR1 and CDR2: MDHEN, SYDVKM. There are 12 residues in the CDR3. The CDR3 sequence is CASRGVSYGYTF. CDR3 bases: TGTGCCAGCAGAGGAGTCAGCTATGGCTACACCTTC.

The CDR3 is CASSLTFSGAGNTGELFF. The DNA of the CDR3 is TGTGCCAGCAGCCTTACCTTTAGCGGGGCAGGGAACACCGGGGAGCTGTTTTTT. The chain is built from TRBV7-9 and TRBJ2-2, with 8 bases matching TRBD2. The germline gives CDR1 SEHNR, CDR2 FQNEAQ (reference sequence). This CDR3 contains 18 residues. V trimming: 5 bases; J trimming: 1 base; junction bases outside the gene matches: 12. Complete variable domain (other parts from reference TRBV7-9 and TRBJ2-2): DTGVSQNPRHKITKRGQNVTFRCDPISEHNRLYWYRQTLGQGPEFLTYFQNEAQLEKSRLLSDRFSAERPKGSFSTLEIQRTEQGDSAMYLCASSLTFSGAGNTGELFFGEGSRLTVL.

The V and J genes are TRBV19 and TRBJ1-5; TRBD1 matches at 7 bases. The ends lost 5 bases at V and 5 bases at J; junction bases unmatched: 9. Germline V gene lookup returns CDR1 LNHDA and CDR2 SQIVND (reference sequence). The length of the CDR3 is 15 residues. CDR3 amino acids: CASSSRGQLDQPQHF. The CDR3, as DNA: TGTGCCAGTAGTTCAAGGGGACAGCTCGATCAGCCCCAGCATTTT.

CDR3 residues: CASSATGVYGQPQHF. Here the CDR3 DNA reads TGTGCCAGCAGTGCGACGGGGGTATACGGGCAGCCCCAGCATTTT. J is TRBJ1-5 and V is TRBV2; TRBD1 is a possible D gene (5 bases). The CDR3 extends over 15 amino acids. CDR1 and CDR2 from the germline V gene are SNHLY and FYNNEI. With 4 bases removed from V and 7 bases from J, the gap between germline ends came to 17 bases.